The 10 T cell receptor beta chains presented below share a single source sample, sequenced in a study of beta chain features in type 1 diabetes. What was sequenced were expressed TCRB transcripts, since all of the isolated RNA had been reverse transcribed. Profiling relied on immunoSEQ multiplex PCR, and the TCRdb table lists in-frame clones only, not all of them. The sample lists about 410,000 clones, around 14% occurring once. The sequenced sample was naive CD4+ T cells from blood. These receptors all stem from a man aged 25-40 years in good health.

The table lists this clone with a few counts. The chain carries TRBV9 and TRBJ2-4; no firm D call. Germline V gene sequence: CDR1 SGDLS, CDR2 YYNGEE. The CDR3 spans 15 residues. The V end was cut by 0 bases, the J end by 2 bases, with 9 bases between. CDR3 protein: CASSVDPTTKNIQYF. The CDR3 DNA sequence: TGTGCCAGCAGCGTAGATCCTACGACCAAAAACATTCAGTACTTC. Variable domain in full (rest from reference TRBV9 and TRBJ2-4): DSGVTQTPKHLITATGQRVTLRCSPRSGDLSVYWYQQSLDQGLQFLIQYYNGEERAKGNILERFSAQQFPDLHSELNLSSLELGDSALYFCASSVDPTTKNIQYFGAGTRLSVL.

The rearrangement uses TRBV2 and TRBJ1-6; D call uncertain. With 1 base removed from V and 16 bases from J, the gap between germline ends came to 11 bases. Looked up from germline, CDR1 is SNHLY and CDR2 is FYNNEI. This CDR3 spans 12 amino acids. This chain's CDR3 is CASSEGDSLLHF. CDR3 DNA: TGTGCCAGCAGTGAAGGCGATTCACTGCTCCACTTT.

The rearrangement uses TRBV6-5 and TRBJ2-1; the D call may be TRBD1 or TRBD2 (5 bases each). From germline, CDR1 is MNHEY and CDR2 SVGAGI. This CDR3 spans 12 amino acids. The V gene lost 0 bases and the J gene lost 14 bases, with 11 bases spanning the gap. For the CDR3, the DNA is TGTGCCAGCAGTTACTCCGGGGTAGGGGAGTTCTTC. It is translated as CASSYSGVGEFF.

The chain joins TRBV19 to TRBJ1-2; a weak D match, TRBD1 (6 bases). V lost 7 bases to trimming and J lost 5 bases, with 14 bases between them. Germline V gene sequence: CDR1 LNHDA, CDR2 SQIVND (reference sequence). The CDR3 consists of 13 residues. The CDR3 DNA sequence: TGTGCCAGTATGCGGGACAAAGGTTATGGCTACACCTTC. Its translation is CASMRDKGYGYTF.

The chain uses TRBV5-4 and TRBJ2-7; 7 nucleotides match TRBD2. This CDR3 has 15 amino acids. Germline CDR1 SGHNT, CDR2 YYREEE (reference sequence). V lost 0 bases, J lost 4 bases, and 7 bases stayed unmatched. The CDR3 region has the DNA TGTGCCAGCAGCTTGGCCGCTAGCGGCTTGTACGAGCAGTACGTC. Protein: CASSLAASGLYEQYV.

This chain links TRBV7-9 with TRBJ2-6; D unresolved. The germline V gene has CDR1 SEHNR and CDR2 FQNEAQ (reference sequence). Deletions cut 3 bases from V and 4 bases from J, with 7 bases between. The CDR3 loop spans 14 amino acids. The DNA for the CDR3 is TGTGCCAGCAGCTTGTCAGCGGGGGCCAACGTCCTGACTTTC. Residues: CASSLSAGANVLTF.

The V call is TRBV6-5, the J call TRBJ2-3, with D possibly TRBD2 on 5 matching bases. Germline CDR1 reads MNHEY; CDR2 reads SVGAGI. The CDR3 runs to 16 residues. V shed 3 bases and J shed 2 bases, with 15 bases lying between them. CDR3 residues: CASSYFRTSFTDTQYF. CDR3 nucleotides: TGTGCCAGCAGTTATTTCAGGACTTCCTTCACAGATACGCAGTATTTT.

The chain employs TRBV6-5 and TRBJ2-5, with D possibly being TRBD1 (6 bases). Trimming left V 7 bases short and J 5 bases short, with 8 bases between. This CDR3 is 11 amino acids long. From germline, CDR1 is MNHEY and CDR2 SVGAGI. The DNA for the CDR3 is TGTGCCAGCACCCAGGGGGAGACCCAGTACTTC. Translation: CASTQGETQYF.

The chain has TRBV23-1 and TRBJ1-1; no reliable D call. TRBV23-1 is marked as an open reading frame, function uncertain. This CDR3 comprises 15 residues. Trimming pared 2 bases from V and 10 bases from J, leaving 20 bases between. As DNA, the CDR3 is TGCGCCAGCAGTCAACTCTCCCCTTCTGACCAAGGAGCTTTCTTT. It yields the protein CASSQLSPSDQGAFF.

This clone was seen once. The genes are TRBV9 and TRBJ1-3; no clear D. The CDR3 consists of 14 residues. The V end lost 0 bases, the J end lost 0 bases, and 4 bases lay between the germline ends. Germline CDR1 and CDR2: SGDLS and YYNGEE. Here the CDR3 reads CASSVDVSGNTIYF. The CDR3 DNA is TGTGCCAGCAGCGTAGATGTCTCTGGAAACACCATATATTTT.